Sequencing of this T cell receptor (beta chain) was carried out in a study of cytomegalovirus exposure and HLA in healthy donors. Study-wide results and caveats: It was taken for granted in presence/absence analyses that sequencing depth across donors was roughly uniform. Accurate HLA-A and HLA-B prediction from TCR beta sequences was reported for most subjects.

In regard to this clone: Its antigen is not identified.

The PCR ran on 60 Vbeta and 13 Jbeta primers. This table comes from immunoSEQ multiplex PCR, and its TCRdb copy is limited to in-frame clones, with some not included. Found here are under 250,000 clones, more than 75% of them singletons; the top ten hold roughly 5.5%. The CDR3 consists of 13 residues. The junction had 5 bases not matched to a gene; V was cut back by 9 bases and J by 1 base. CDR1 LNHDA and CDR2 SQIVND come from the germline V gene (reference sequence). Sequencing was carried out using PBMCs. The V and J genes are TRBV19 and TRBJ1-1, with 7 bases lining up with TRBD1. The receptor was derived from a man aged 35 to 55 in good health and CMV-seropositive. Here the CDR3 DNA reads TGTGCCAGCCTCGACAGGGCGAACACTGAAGCTTTCTTT. Translating gives CASLDRANTEAFF.